This passage covers 26 T cell receptor beta chains from one sample sequenced in a study of PD-L1 blockade in urothelial cancer. Repertoires were generated with immunoSEQ multiplex PCR, while TCRdb's copy carries only in-frame clones and drops some. The sample holds more than 30,000 clones, about four fifths seen once. The specimen was PBMCs, collected around atezolizumab (anti-PD-L1) treatment. Receptors originate from a man aged 55 to 70 with urothelial cancer.

The CDR3 nucleotides are TGTGCCAGCTCACGGGAGAGTCAGGCTCTCGGAGCTTTCTTT. Amino acid sequence: CASSRESQALGAFF. The rearrangement joins TRBV18 to TRBJ1-1; D unclear. Trimming left V 4 bases short and J 10 bases short, with 19 bases between. The germline V gene encodes CDR1 KGHSH and CDR2 LQKENI. CDR3 length equals 14 residues.

This rearrangement joins TRBV28 to TRBJ2-1; TRBD1 agrees at 7 bases. Trimming cost V 3 bases and J 9 bases; bases outside gene matches: 5. Per the germline V gene, CDR1 is MDHEN and CDR2 is SYDVKM. This CDR3 is 13 amino acids long. The CDR3 DNA follows: TGTGCCAGCAGTTTTCGACAGGGCAGTGAGCAGTTCTTC. As protein: CASSFRQGSEQFF.

The gene calls are TRBV5-6 and TRBJ2-5; D might be TRBD1 (7 bases). This CDR3 is built from 13 residues. V was trimmed by 10 bases and J by 5 bases, leaving 18 bases between them. Looked up from germline, CDR1 is SGHDT and CDR2 is YYEEEE. In nucleotides, the CDR3 is TGTGCCTCCCGGAGGGACAGCCGGGAGACCCAGTACTTC. It yields the protein CASRRDSRETQYF.

This chain connects TRBV9 to TRBJ2-5, with TRBD2 identical over 8 bases. This CDR3 region has 17 residues. Germline V lookup: CDR1 SGDLS, CDR2 YYNGEE. The trim removed 4 bases at V and 5 bases at J, leaving 16 bases unmatched. The CDR3 here is CASSPRGAGGLRETQYF. The CDR3 nucleotides read TGTGCCAGCAGCCCCCGAGGGGCGGGAGGCCTCCGGGAGACCCAGTACTTC.

The V call is TRBV6-6, the J call TRBJ2-7; D remains unclear. The CDR3 spans 14 residues. The V and J ends lost 0 bases and 0 bases respectively, with 6 bases between them. CDR1 is MNHNY, CDR2 SVGAGI, per germline (reference sequence). CDR3 in amino acids: CASSYSPVSYEQYF. In DNA form, the CDR3 reads TGTGCCAGCAGTTACTCCCCCGTCTCCTACGAGCAGTACTTC.

V usage is TRBV7-9 and J usage is TRBJ1-2; 11 positions agree with TRBD1. The CDR3 runs 14 residues. Trimming at V came to 6 bases and at J to 5 bases, leaving 5 bases not matched to a gene. From germline, CDR1 is SEHNR and CDR2 FQNEAQ (reference sequence). This CDR3 is CASSTGTGGYGYTF. The DNA of the CDR3 is TGTGCCAGCAGTACCGGGACAGGGGGGTATGGCTACACCTTC.

The V gene is TRBV6-5, the J gene TRBJ2-7; D is unresolved. Per the germline V gene, CDR1 is MNHEY and CDR2 is SVGAGI. This CDR3 region has 14 residues. Trimming left V 7 bases short and J 2 bases short, with 15 bases between. The CDR3 region is CASTQRHPPYEQYF. The CDR3 DNA reads TGTGCCAGCACTCAACGACACCCACCCTACGAGCAGTACTTC.

J is TRBJ2-1 and V is TRBV19; 12 bases line up with TRBD2. V lost 1 base, J lost 7 bases, and 11 bases stayed unmatched. Germline-derived CDR1 and CDR2 are LNHDA and SQIVND (reference sequence). The CDR3 length is 18 residues. CDR3 loop: CASSIGLAGGRSMNEQFF. The CDR3 DNA is TGTGCCAGTAGTATAGGGCTAGCGGGGGGGAGATCTATGAATGAGCAGTTCTTC.

The V call is TRBV6-6, the J call TRBJ2-7; 7 bases line up with TRBD2. Trimming at V came to 3 bases and at J to 5 bases, leaving 10 bases not matched to a gene. There are 15 residues in the CDR3. The germline gives CDR1 MNHNY, CDR2 SVGAGI (reference sequence). The chain's CDR3 is CASSYGGGSVDEQYF. In nucleotides, the CDR3 is TGTGCCAGCAGTTATGGTGGCGGGAGCGTCGACGAGCAGTACTTC.

This clone was counted between two and nine times. The genes are TRBV5-5 and TRBJ2-5; D is perhaps TRBD2 (7 bases). Germline CDR1 is SGHKS and CDR2 is YYEKEE (reference sequence). Deletions cut 5 bases from V and 4 bases from J, with 18 bases between. The CDR3 consists of 15 residues. The CDR3 bases are TGTGCCAGCAGGGAGATTGGGGGGGGCGCAGAGACCCAGTACTTC. Its translation: CASREIGGGAETQYF.

J is TRBJ2-6 and V is TRBV28, with D possibly matching TRBD2 (5 bases). With 1 base removed from V and 2 bases from J, the gap between germline ends came to 18 bases. The CDR3 contains 19 residues. In germline, CDR1 is MDHEN, CDR2 SYDVKM. The CDR3 DNA follows: TGTGCCAGCAGTTTATATTTTCTCCGAGGGATAGCTGGGGCCAACGTCCTGACTTTC. Protein sequence: CASSLYFLRGIAGANVLTF. Full variable domain (remainder filled in from reference TRBV28 and TRBJ2-6): DVKVTQSSRYLVKRTGEKVFLECVQDMDHENMFWYRQDPGLGLRLIYFSYDVKMKEKGDIPEGYSVSREKKERFSLILESASTNQTSMYLCASSLYFLRGIAGANVLTFGAGSRLTVL.

This rearrangement joins TRBV11-2 to TRBJ2-1; 8 bases are shared with TRBD1. Germline V gene sequence: CDR1 SGHAT, CDR2 FQNNGV. The CDR3 has 19 residues. With 3 bases clipped from V and 4 bases from J, the junction kept 17 bases outside the gene matches. CDR3 protein: CASSFSRGVDRGRYNEQFF. In nucleotides, the CDR3 is TGTGCCAGCAGCTTTAGTAGGGGGGTTGACAGGGGCCGTTACAATGAGCAGTTCTTC.

The sample holds one count of this clone. This chain connects TRBV6-1 to TRBJ1-1, with TRBD1 matching over 8 bases. This CDR3 is 13 amino acids long. Germline V gives CDR1 MNHNS, CDR2 SASEGT. V was clipped by 10 bases and J by 6 bases; unmatched bases: 10. For the CDR3, the DNA is TGTGCCATGGGAAGGACAGGGTCGGCTGAAGCTTTCTTT. Translation: CAMGRTGSAEAFF.

This clone came up once. The chain has TRBV6-5 and TRBJ2-5; TRBD2 agrees at 9 bases. V dropped 6 bases and J dropped 4; count of bases not matched to a gene: 3. This CDR3 region has 13 residues. Looked up from germline, CDR1 is MNHEY and CDR2 is SVGAGI. For the CDR3, the DNA is TGTGCCAGCAGCAATAGCGGGAGAGAGACCCAGTACTTC. This translates into CASSNSGRETQYF.

In regard to this clone: At one end the junction does not follow the germline gene, possibly because of a read error. The chain uses TRBV5-6 and TRBJ2-1, with D possibly being TRBD2 (6 bases). CDR1 is SGHDT and CDR2 is YYEEEE in the germline V gene. The CDR3 extends over 11 amino acids. CDR3 residues: CASSFLGGRVF. The CDR3 DNA is TGTGCCAGCAGCTTCTTGGGGGGTCGGGTCTTC.

This clone was counted a few times. The chain couples TRBV19 to TRBJ1-5; D unclear. From germline, CDR1 is LNHDA and CDR2 SQIVND (reference sequence). This CDR3 has 15 residues. Trimming stripped 5 bases from V and 6 bases from J, with 17 bases between. The CDR3 region has the DNA TGTGCCAGTAGTTCCAGGAGACACGCGGGTCAGCCCCAGCATTTT. It encodes CASSSRRHAGQPQHF.

This clone appeared a few times. The chain employs TRBV11-2 and TRBJ2-2; the D is unclear. Germline CDR1 SGHAT, CDR2 FQNNGV. With 2 bases removed from V and 5 bases from J, the gap between germline ends came to 15 bases. The CDR3 has 16 amino acids. The CDR3 DNA reads as TGTGCCAGCAGCTTAAACCCCGACCCCAGGACCGGGGAGCTGTTTTTT. Translated: CASSLNPDPRTGELFF. Variable domain in full (rest from reference TRBV11-2 and TRBJ2-2): EAGVAQSPRYKIIEKRQSVAFWCNPISGHATLYWYQQILGQGPKLLIQFQNNGVVDDSQLPKDRFSAERLKGVDSTLKIQPAKLEDSAVYLCASSLNPDPRTGELFFGEGSRLTVL.

This clone is a singleton in its sample. This rearrangement joins TRBV28 to TRBJ2-2, with TRBD1 matching over 9 bases. The V and J ends lost 6 bases and 1 base, in that order; junction bases with no gene match: 6. The germline CDR1 and CDR2 sequences are MDHEN and SYDVKM. The CDR3 has 16 amino acids. In DNA form, the CDR3 reads TGTGCCAGCAGGCCAATGGGACAGGGGAACACCGGGGAGCTGTTTTTT. As protein: CASRPMGQGNTGELFF. Drawing the rest from reference TRBV28 and TRBJ2-2, the complete variable domain is DVKVTQSSRYLVKRTGEKVFLECVQDMDHENMFWYRQDPGLGLRLIYFSYDVKMKEKGDIPEGYSVSREKKERFSLILESASTNQTSMYLCASRPMGQGNTGELFFGEGSRLTVL.

This clone was picked up a small number of times. The gene calls are TRBV19 and TRBJ2-7; no clear D. The germline V gene encodes CDR1 LNHDA and CDR2 SQIVND (reference sequence). The CDR3 is 16 residues long. V dropped 1 base and J dropped 0 bases, with 13 bases sitting between them. CDR3 sequence (DNA): TGTGCCAGTAGTATAGCTCCACCTCCCAGCTCCTACGAGCAGTACTTC. Translation: CASSIAPPPSSYEQYF.

This chain connects TRBV28 to TRBJ1-6, with D possibly matching TRBD1 (6 bases). Germline lookup yields CDR1 MDHEN and CDR2 SYDVKM. The CDR3 contains 15 residues. Trimming stripped 5 bases from V and 7 bases from J, with 15 bases between. The DNA for the CDR3 is TGTGCCAGCAGTATGGGGGGGGCTAGGAATTCACCCCTCCACTTT. Residues: CASSMGGARNSPLHF.

V and J are TRBV25-1 and TRBJ1-4; weak D call: TRBD1 (5 bases). The CDR3 has 15 residues. Trimming pared 4 bases from V and 4 bases from J, leaving 13 bases between. Germline V gives CDR1 MGHDK, CDR2 SYGVNS. The CDR3 spells CASSVPGEGNEKLFF. CDR3 in DNA: TGTGCCAGCAGTGTTCCGGGGGAGGGTAATGAAAAACTGTTTTTT.

This chain connects TRBV25-1 to TRBJ1-3, with D hard to call. V lost 5 bases, J lost 3 bases, and 14 bases lay in between. The CDR3 runs to 15 residues. Germline V CDR1 and CDR2: MGHDK, SYGVNS. CDR3 nucleotide sequence: TGTGCCAGCAGTTTGCCGGGGTCCGATGGAAACACCATATATTTT. Encoded protein: CASSLPGSDGNTIYF.

J is TRBJ2-7 and V is TRBV7-6; 11 nucleotides agree with TRBD1. This CDR3 has 16 amino acids. With 1 base clipped from V and 2 bases from J, the junction kept 4 bases outside the gene matches. Germline assignment: CDR1 SGHVS and CDR2 FNYEAQ. CDR3 sequence reads: CASSLGGQGGTYEQYF. The CDR3 nucleotides are TGTGCCAGCAGCTTAGGGGGACAGGGGGGGACCTACGAGCAGTACTTC.

This chain links TRBV4-2 with TRBJ2-3; 9 nucleotides match TRBD2. V lost 1 base to trimming and J lost 1 base; unmatched junction nucleotides: 3. CDR1 is LGHNA, CDR2 YNFKEQ, per germline. CDR3 length equals 16 residues. The CDR3 coding sequence is TGTGCCAGCAGCCAAGGGCGGACTAGCGGCACAGATACGCAGTATTTT. Amino acids: CASSQGRTSGTDTQYF.

V and J are TRBV4-1 and TRBJ1-2; TRBD1 is a possible D gene (5 bases). The CDR3 runs to 14 residues. V lost 1 base and J 6 bases, leaving 12 bases between the germline ends. In germline, CDR1 is MGHRA, CDR2 YSYEKL. CDR3 nucleotides: TGCGCCAGCAGCCAAGTCCACGGGGGAGATGGCTACACCTTC. Translation: CASSQVHGGDGYTF.

This clone appeared a single time. The chain is built from TRBV6-5 and TRBJ2-7, with D maybe TRBD1 (7 bases). This CDR3 is built from 14 residues. Between the trimmed V and J ends, which lost 7 bases and 3 bases, there was a span of 16 bases. From germline, CDR1 is MNHEY and CDR2 SVGAGI. The DNA for the CDR3 is TGTGCCAGCACCAAAGGCAGGGGGGTCTACGAGCAGTACTTC. Translating it yields CASTKGRGVYEQYF.